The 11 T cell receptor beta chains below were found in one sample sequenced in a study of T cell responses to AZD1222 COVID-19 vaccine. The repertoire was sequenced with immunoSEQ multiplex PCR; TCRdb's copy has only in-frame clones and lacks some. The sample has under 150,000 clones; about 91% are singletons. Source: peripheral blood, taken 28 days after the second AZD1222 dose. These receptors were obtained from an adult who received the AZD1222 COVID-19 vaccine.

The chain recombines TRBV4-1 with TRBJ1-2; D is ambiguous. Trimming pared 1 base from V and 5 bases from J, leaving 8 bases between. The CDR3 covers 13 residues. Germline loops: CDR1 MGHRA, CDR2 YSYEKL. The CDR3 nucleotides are TGCGCCAGCAGCCAAGTTTCAGAATATGGCTACACCTTC. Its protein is CASSQVSEYGYTF.

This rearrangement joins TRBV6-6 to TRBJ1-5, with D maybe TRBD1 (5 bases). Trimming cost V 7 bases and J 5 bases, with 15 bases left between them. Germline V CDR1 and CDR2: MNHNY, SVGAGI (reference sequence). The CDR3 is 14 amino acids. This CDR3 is CASNPDSLDQPQHF. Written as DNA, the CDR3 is TGTGCCAGCAACCCCGACAGTTTGGATCAGCCCCAGCATTTT.

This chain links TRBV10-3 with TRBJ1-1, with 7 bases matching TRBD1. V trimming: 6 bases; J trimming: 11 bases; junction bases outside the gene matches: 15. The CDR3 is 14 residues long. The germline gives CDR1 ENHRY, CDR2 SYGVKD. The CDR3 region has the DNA TGTGCCATCAGCCTAACAACAGGGGACGGCGGGGCTTTCTTT. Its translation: CAISLTTGDGGAFF.

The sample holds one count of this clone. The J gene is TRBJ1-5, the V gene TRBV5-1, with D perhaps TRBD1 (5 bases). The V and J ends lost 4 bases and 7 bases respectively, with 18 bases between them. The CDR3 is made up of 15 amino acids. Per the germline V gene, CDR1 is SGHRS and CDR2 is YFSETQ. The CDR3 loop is CASSLRDPGTQPQHF. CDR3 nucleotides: TGCGCCAGCAGCCTCCGGGACCCAGGGACCCAGCCCCAGCATTTT.

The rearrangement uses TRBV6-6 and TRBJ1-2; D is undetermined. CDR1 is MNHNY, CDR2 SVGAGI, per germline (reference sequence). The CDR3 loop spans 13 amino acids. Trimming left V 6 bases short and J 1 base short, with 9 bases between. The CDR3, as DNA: TGTGCCAGCAGCAAAGGTTTTAACTATGGCTACACCTTC. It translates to CASSKGFNYGYTF.

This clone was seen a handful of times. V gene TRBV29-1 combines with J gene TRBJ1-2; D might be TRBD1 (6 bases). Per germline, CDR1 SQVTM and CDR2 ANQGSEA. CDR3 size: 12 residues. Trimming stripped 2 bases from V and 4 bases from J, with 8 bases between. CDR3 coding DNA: TGCAGCGTTGAACCACAGGGCTATGGCTACACCTTC. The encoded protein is CSVEPQGYGYTF.

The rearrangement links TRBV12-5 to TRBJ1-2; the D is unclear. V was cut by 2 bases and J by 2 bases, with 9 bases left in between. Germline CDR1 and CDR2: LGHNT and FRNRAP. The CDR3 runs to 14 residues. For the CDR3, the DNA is TGTGCTAGTGGTTTGAGTCGGGCGAACTATGGCTACACCTTC. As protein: CASGLSRANYGYTF.

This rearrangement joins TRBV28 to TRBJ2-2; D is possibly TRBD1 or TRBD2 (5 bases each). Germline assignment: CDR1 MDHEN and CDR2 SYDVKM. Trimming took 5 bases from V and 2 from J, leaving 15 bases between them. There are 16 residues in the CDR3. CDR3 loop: CASSPPGTGNTGELFF. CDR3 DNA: TGTGCCAGCAGTCCCCCTGGGACGGGAAACACCGGGGAGCTGTTTTTT.

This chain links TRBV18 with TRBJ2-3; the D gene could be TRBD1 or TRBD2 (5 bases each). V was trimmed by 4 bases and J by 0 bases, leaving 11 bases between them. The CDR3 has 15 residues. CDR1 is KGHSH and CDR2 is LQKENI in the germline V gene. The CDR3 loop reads CASSRSRDSTDTQYF. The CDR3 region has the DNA TGTGCCAGCTCACGCTCCCGGGACAGCACAGATACGCAGTATTTT.

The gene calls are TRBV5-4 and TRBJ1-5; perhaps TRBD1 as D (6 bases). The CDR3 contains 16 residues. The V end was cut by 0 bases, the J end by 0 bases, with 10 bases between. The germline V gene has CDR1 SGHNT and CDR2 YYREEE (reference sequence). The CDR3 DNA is TGTGCCAGCAGCTTGGGGGGGCCTTATAGCAATCAGCCCCAGCATTTT. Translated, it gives CASSLGGPYSNQPQHF.

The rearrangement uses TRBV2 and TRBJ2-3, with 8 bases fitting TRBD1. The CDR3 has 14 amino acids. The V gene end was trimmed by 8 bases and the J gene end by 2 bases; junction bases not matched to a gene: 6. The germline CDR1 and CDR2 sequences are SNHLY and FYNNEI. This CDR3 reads CASSRTGYTDTQYF. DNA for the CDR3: TGTGCCAGCTCGAGGACAGGGTACACAGATACGCAGTATTTT.